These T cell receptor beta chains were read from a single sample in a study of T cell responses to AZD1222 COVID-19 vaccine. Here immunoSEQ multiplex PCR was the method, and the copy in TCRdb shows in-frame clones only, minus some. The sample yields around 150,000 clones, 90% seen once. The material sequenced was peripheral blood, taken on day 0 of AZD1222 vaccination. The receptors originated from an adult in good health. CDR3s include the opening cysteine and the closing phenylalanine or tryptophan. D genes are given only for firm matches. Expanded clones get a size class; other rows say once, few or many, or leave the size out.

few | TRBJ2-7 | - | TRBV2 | TGTGCCAGCAGTGAGCGGGCCCAGGCGCACGAGCAGTACTTC | CASSERAQAHEQYF
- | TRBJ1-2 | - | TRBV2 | TGTGCCAGCAGTGACAGGGACGGCTACACCTTC | CASSDRDGYTF
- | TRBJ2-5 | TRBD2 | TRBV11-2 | TGTGCCAGCAGCTTAGGGCATCTAGCGGGGAGTGCCCGCCGGGAGACCCAGTACTTC | CASSLGHLAGSARRETQYF
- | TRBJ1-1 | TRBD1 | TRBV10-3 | TGTGCCATCAGCTATGGGACAGGGGGGGACACTGAAGCTTTCTTT | CAISYGTGGDTEAFF
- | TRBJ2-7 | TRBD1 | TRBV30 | TGTGCCTGGAGTTTACAGGGGTGGGAGCAGTACTTC | CAWSLQGWEQYF
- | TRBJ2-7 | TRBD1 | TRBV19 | TGTGCCAGTACTAACGACAGGGCATCCTACGAGCAGTACTTC | CASTNDRASYEQYF
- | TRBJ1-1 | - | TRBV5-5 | TGTGCCAGCAGCCCCATCGGGGGAGGGCAGCGCACTGAAGCTTTCTTT | CASSPIGGGQRTEAFF
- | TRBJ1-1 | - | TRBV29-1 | TGCAGCCAGGACGCTGAAGCTTTCTTT | CSQDAEAFF
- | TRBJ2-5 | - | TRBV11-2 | TGTGCCAGCAGCCGTCTCAGGGGGGTGGGTGAGACCCAGTACTTC | CASSRLRGVGETQYF
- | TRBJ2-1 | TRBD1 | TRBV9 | TGTGCCAGCAGCAATACGGCAGGGGGCTACGTTGAGCAGTTCTTC | CASSNTAGGYVEQFF
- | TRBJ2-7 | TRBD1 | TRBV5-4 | TGTGCCAGCAGCTTGGGGGGACAGGGGGCCCACGAGCAGTACTTC | CASSLGGQGAHEQYF
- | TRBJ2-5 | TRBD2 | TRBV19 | TGTGCCAGTAGTATCCCGCCCATGCTACTAGCGGGAGACCAAGAGACCCAGTACTTC | CASSIPPMLLAGDQETQYF
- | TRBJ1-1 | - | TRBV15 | TGTGCCACCAGCAGTGGGGCCAGGGCGTACATGAACACTGAAGCTTTCTTT | CATSSGARAYMNTEAFF
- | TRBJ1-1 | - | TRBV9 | TGTGCCAGCAGCGCTGGGGGCAAAGCTTTCTTT | CASSAGGKAFF
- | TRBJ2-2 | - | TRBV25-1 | TGTGCCAGCAGTGAATACGGCACCGGGGAGCTGTTTTTT | CASSEYGTGELFF
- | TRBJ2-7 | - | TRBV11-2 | TGTGCCAGCAGCTTCGAGGCAGGCGGATCCTACGAGCAGTACTTC | CASSFEAGGSYEQYF
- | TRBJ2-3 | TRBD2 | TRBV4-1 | TGCGCCAGCAGCCAGCAACGGACTAGCACGGCCACAGATACGCAGTATTTT | CASSQQRTSTATDTQYF
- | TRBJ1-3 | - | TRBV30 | TGTGCCTGGAAGGCCTCTGGAAACACCATATATTTT | CAWKASGNTIYF
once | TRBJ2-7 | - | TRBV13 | TGTGCCAGCAGCAGAATCGACGGGAACTACGAGCAGTACTTC | CASSRIDGNYEQYF
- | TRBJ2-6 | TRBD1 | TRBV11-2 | TGTGCCAGCAGCACGTACAGGGGCTCTGGGGCCAACGTCCTGACTTTC | CASSTYRGSGANVLTF
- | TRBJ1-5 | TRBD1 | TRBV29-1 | TGCAGCGTTGAAACAGGGGTCGGGCAGCCCCAGCATTTT | CSVETGVGQPQHF
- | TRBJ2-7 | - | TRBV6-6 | TGTGCCAGCAGTTACTCAGGGGGAACGAGCTCCTACGAGCAGTACTTC | CASSYSGGTSSYEQYF
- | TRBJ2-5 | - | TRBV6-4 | TGTGCCAGCAGTGGACAGCCCCAAGAGACCCAGTACTTC | CASSGQPQETQYF
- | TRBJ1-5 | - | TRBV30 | TGTGCCTGGTCCGGCCGGGCGCGGGGCAATCAGCCCCAGCATTTT | CAWSGRARGNQPQHF
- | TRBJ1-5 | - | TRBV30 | TGTGCCTGGAGGGACAGAAGCAATCAGCCCCAGCATTTT | CAWRDRSNQPQHF
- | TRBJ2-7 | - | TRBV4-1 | TGCGCCAGCAGCCCGACGCCAATCCCCTACGAGCAGTACTTC | CASSPTPIPYEQYF
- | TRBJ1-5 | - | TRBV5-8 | TGTGCCAGCAGCTTAAGGCATAAACAGCCCCAGCATTTT | CASSLRHKQPQHF
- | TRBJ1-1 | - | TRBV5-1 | TGCGCCAGCAGTTCCGGACAGTCCACTGAAGCTTTCTTT | CASSSGQSTEAFF
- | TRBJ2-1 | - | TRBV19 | TGTGCCAGTAGTACTACAGGGGAGGTAAATGAGCAGTTCTTC | CASSTTGEVNEQFF
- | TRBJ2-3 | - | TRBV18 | TGTGCCAGCTCACCGGACCTAAGCACAGATACGCAGTATTTT | CASSPDLSTDTQYF
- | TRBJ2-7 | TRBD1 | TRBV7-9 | TGTGCCAGCAGCTTAGTGGGACAGGGAGTACAAGAGCAGTACTTC | CASSLVGQGVQEQYF
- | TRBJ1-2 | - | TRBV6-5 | TGTGCCCTCTCGATGGGCACAGCAGCGGGGTATGGCTACACCTTC | CALSMGTAAGYGYTF
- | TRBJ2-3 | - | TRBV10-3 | TGTGCCATCAGTGAAGGGACACCGGCGGGAGATACGCAGTATTTT | CAISEGTPAGDTQYF
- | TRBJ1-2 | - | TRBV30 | TGTGCCTGGATGCACAGCGCCTATGGCTACACCTTC | CAWMHSAYGYTF
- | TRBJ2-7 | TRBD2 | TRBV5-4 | TGTGCCAGCAGCTACGGGACTAGCGGGAGGTTATACGAGCAGTACTTC | CASSYGTSGRLYEQYF
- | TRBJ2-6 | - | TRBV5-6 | TGTGCCAGCAGCTACCTGACGGACATGGCCAACGTCCTGACTTTC | CASSYLTDMANVLTF
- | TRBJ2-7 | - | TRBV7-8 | TGTGCCAGCAGCTTAGCCCGAATTTTAACCTACGAGCAGTACTTC | CASSLARILTYEQYF
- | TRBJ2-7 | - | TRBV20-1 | TGCAGTGCTCCCGTTCTTTACGAGCAGTACTTC | CSAPVLYEQYF
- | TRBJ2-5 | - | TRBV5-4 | TGTGCCAGCAGCCGCCCGGAGGAGACCCAGTACTTC | CASSRPEETQYF